This T cell receptor (beta chain) emerged from a study of T cells in Graves' hyperthyroidism and ophthalmopathy. Study at large: Peripheral blood draws took place at initial diagnosis, ahead of any treatment.

The CDR3 totals 13 residues. In germline, CDR1 is MNHNS, CDR2 SASEGT. The V gene lost 5 bases and the J gene lost 4 bases, with 11 bases spanning the gap. Whole-study findings and limits: A 13 V-J model separated ophthalmopathy from stable hyperthyroidism.

This clonotype was observed at least ten times. Its target is not known. TCR beta CDR3 regions were amplified from RNA. The TCR CDR3 was amplified in a first-round RT-PCR using the HTBI primer set. One entry per CDR3 protein results from TCRdb running MiXCR on the multiplex PCR reads. The table includes 250,000 to 300,000 distinct CDR3 sequences, roughly 18% detected once. Patients affected by ophthalmopathy presented a Clinical Activity Score of at least 3, a NOSPECS grade of at least 4, and disease duration below 3 months. The chain carries TRBV6-1 and TRBJ1-1; D not certain. The TCR sequence derives from a middle-aged man with Graves' ophthalmopathy. Material: blood. The DNA of the CDR3 is TGTGCCAGCAGTTCCGGGCCGAGCACTGAAGCTTTCTTT. Protein product: CASSSGPSTEAFF.